These 27 T cell receptor beta chains were all obtained from the same sample, sequenced in a study of STAT5B mutations in CD4+ large granular lymphocyte leukemia. This table comes from immunoSEQ multiplex PCR, and its TCRdb copy is limited to in-frame clones, with some not included. The sample includes roughly 30,000 clones, under 85% of them seen just once. Sequences were obtained from CD4+ T cells from blood buffy coats. The receptors shown here come from a human donor in good health.

The CDR3 DNA follows: TGTGCCAGTAGTTTGGGGCCTGAAGCTTTCTTT. Protein: CASSLGPEAFF. J is TRBJ1-1 and V is TRBV19; a possible D gene is TRBD1 (5 bases). V was pared by 5 bases and J by 6 bases, with 7 bases between. Germline lookup yields CDR1 LNHDA and CDR2 SQIVND (reference sequence). The CDR3 runs to 11 residues.

This clone was seen more than once but under ten times. V gene TRBV10-1 combines with J gene TRBJ1-4, with 9 nucleotides matching TRBD1. There are 15 residues in the CDR3. Looked up from germline, CDR1 is WNHNN and CDR2 is SYGVQD (reference sequence). V shed 0 bases, J shed 8 bases, and the junction held 4 bases outside the gene matches. CDR3 DNA sequence: TGCGCCAGCAGTGAGTCGCGGACAGGGGCAGAAAAACTGTTTTTT. Translated, it gives CASSESRTGAEKLFF.

This sequence joins TRBV5-1 and TRBJ2-7; D ambiguous. The CDR3 runs 16 residues. Germline CDR1 is SGHRS and CDR2 is YFSETQ. Trimming stripped 4 bases from V and 0 bases from J, with 17 bases between. CDR3 DNA: TGCGCCAGCAGCCCGGCGGCCGGGCTTAGCTCCTACGAGCAGTACTTC. It is translated as CASSPAAGLSSYEQYF.

In this sample, this clone turned up a few times. The chain couples TRBV4-3 to TRBJ1-2; tentative D call: TRBD1 (6 bases). Looked up from germline, CDR1 is LGHNA and CDR2 is YSLEER. Trimming cost V 0 bases and J 5 bases, with 7 bases left between them. CDR3 length: 13 amino acids. The CDR3 DNA reads TGCGCCAGCAGCCAAGACAGGGGATATGGCTACACCTTC. Its protein product is CASSQDRGYGYTF.

The J gene is TRBJ1-6, the V gene TRBV19; 7 nucleotides match TRBD1. This CDR3 spans 15 amino acids. From germline, CDR1 is LNHDA and CDR2 SQIVND (reference sequence). J gave up 7 bases and V 3 bases, and 6 bases lay outside the gene matches. Here the CDR3 DNA reads TGTGCCAGTAGTATTGGGACAGTAGGCAATTCACCCCTCCACTTT. Encoded protein: CASSIGTVGNSPLHF.

The chain recombines TRBV12-5 with TRBJ1-1; no firm D call. This CDR3 contains 17 residues. CDR1 LGHNT and CDR2 FRNRAP come from the germline V gene. The germline V and J ends were trimmed by 1 base and 1 base, with 16 bases remaining between them. This CDR3 is CASGLGRHAGSNTEAFF. CDR3 nucleotide sequence: TGTGCTAGTGGTTTGGGACGTCACGCCGGGTCGAACACTGAAGCTTTCTTT.

The V and J genes are TRBV9 and TRBJ2-7; 7 bases fit TRBD2. V was pared by 3 bases and J by 3 bases, with 12 bases of the junction left unmatched. The CDR3 is 16 amino acids. From germline, CDR1 is SGDLS and CDR2 YYNGEE. CDR3 nucleotide sequence: TGTGCCAGCAGCGCTAGAGGGGAGGGGTCTGGCTACGAGCAGTACGTC. It encodes CASSARGEGSGYEQYV.

This chain joins TRBV4-3 and TRBJ2-1; D not certain. Germline CDR1 is LGHNA and CDR2 is YSLEER. V was pared by 4 bases and J by 3 bases, with 4 bases between. This CDR3 has 12 amino acids. This CDR3 reads CASSRDYNEQFF. In DNA form, the CDR3 reads TGCGCCAGCAGCCGGGACTACAATGAGCAGTTCTTC.

This chain joins TRBV11-2 and TRBJ2-1; 7 bases are a match to TRBD2. The CDR3 length is 15 residues. CDR1 is SGHAT and CDR2 is FQNNGV in the germline V gene. The DNA of the CDR3 is TGTGCTACCGCAGACGGGGGGTTCTCCTACAATGAGCAGTTCTTC. It translates to CATADGGFSYNEQFF.

This chain links TRBV7-7 with TRBJ2-5; TRBD2 is a possible D gene (6 bases). The germline V and J ends were trimmed by 5 bases and 5 bases, with 15 bases remaining between them. The CDR3 is 14 amino acids. Per germline, CDR1 SSHAT and CDR2 FNYEAQ (reference sequence). The chain's CDR3 is CASSLRLGRETQYF. In DNA form, the CDR3 reads TGTGCCAGCAGCCTCCGGTTAGGGAGGGAGACCCAGTACTTC.

This CDR3 reads CASSLDGAGGYTDTQYF. CDR3 in DNA: TGTGCCAGCAGCTTAGATGGAGCGGGGGGTTACACAGATACGCAGTATTTT. This sequence joins TRBV11-1 and TRBJ2-3; TRBD2 agrees at 9 bases. There are 17 residues in the CDR3. V was clipped by 1 base and J by 2 bases; unmatched bases: 7. In germline, CDR1 is SGHAT, CDR2 FQDESV (reference sequence).

This clone has a single count. The V and J genes are TRBV12-5 and TRBJ1-5; 7 bases match TRBD1. V lost 4 bases and J lost 7; bases outside the gene matches: 13. CDR1 is LGHNT, CDR2 FRNRAP, per germline. The length of the CDR3 is 16 residues. The CDR3 sequence: CASGSLTLTGPQPQHF. CDR3 DNA: TGTGCTAGTGGTTCCTTAACCCTGACAGGGCCGCAGCCCCAGCATTTT. The full variable domain, completed using reference TRBV12-5 and TRBJ1-5, is DARVTQTPRHKVTEMGQEVTMRCQPILGHNTVFWYRQTMMQGLELLAYFRNRAPLDDSGMPKDRFSAEMPDATLATLKIQPSEPRDSAVYFCASGSLTLTGPQPQHFGDGTRLSIL.

The chain carries TRBV5-6 and TRBJ2-1, with TRBD2 as a possible D gene (5 bases). Germline CDR1 is SGHDT and CDR2 is YYEEEE. The V gene lost 2 bases and the J gene lost 11 bases, with 11 bases spanning the gap. The CDR3 is 12 residues long. The CDR3 sequence: CASSFRDYQQFF. In DNA form, the CDR3 reads TGTGCCAGCAGCTTCAGAGACTACCAGCAGTTCTTC.

The gene calls are TRBV29-1 and TRBJ2-2; D gene uncertain. Germline CDR1 and CDR2: SQVTM and ANQGSEA. Trimming took 7 bases from V and 0 from J, leaving 9 bases between them. The CDR3 runs to 13 residues. The chain's CDR3 is CSASGPNTGELFF. The CDR3 DNA reads TGCAGCGCATCCGGGCCGAACACCGGGGAGCTGTTTTTT.

This chain joins TRBV7-2 and TRBJ2-1; D tentatively fits TRBD1 or TRBD2 (6 bases each). Trimming stripped 6 bases from V and 4 bases from J, with 19 bases between. CDR3 length: 16 residues. Germline V gene data show CDR1 as SGHTA and CDR2 as FQGNSA. The CDR3 loop reads CASSRRSGDTYNEQFF. The CDR3 DNA reads TGTGCCAGCAGTCGTCGCTCGGGGGACACTTACAATGAGCAGTTCTTC.

The chain has TRBV7-8 and TRBJ2-3, with a possible D match to TRBD1 (6 bases). The length of the CDR3 is 14 residues. Trimming took 5 bases from V and 3 from J, leaving 12 bases between them. CDR1 and CDR2 from the germline V gene are SGHVS and FQNEAQ. CDR3 DNA sequence: TGTGCCAGCAGCGAGGACAGACATACAGATACGCAGTATTTT. The encoded protein is CASSEDRHTDTQYF. Drawing the rest from reference TRBV7-8 and TRBJ2-3, the complete variable domain is GAGVSQSPRYKVAKRGQDVALRCDPISGHVSLFWYQQALGQGPEFLTYFQNEAQLDKSGLPSDRFFAERPEGSVSTLKIQRTQQEDSAVYLCASSEDRHTDTQYFGPGTRLTVL.

This clone appeared a single time. The rearrangement joins TRBV7-2 to TRBJ2-3; D possibly matches TRBD1 or TRBD2 (7 bases each). The V end was cut by 5 bases, the J end by 2 bases, with 20 bases between. The CDR3 has 17 amino acids. In germline, CDR1 is SGHTA, CDR2 FQGNSA. The chain's CDR3 is CASSPGGGTAHTDTQYF. CDR3 bases: TGTGCCAGCAGCCCAGGGGGGGGGACAGCTCACACAGATACGCAGTATTTT.

V and J are TRBV28 and TRBJ1-2, with 7 bases that match TRBD1. The CDR3 covers 14 residues. Losses at the gene ends were 8 bases for V and 8 bases for J; bases not matched to a gene: 14. Germline values: CDR1 MDHEN, CDR2 SYDVKM. In nucleotides, the CDR3 is TGTGCCAGCCAAAGACAGGGCAAGACGGGGGGCTACACCTTC. Translating it yields CASQRQGKTGGYTF.

The V and J genes are TRBV19 and TRBJ2-5; 7 nucleotides agree with TRBD1. CDR3 length: 14 amino acids. The V gene end was trimmed by 5 bases and the J gene end by 5 bases; junction bases not matched to a gene: 8. Germline lookup yields CDR1 LNHDA and CDR2 SQIVND (reference sequence). CDR3 region: CASSQNRGVETQYF. In DNA form, the CDR3 reads TGTGCCAGTAGTCAGAACAGGGGAGTTGAGACCCAGTACTTC. Full variable domain (outside the CDR3, taken from reference TRBV19 and TRBJ2-5): DGGITQSPKYLFRKEGQNVTLSCEQNLNHDAMYWYRQDPGQGLRLIYYSQIVNDFQKGDIAEGYSVSREKKESFPLTVTSAQKNPTAFYLCASSQNRGVETQYFGPGTRLLVL.

The chain has TRBV30 and TRBJ1-5; D remains ambiguous. V lost 0 bases and J 6 bases, leaving 15 bases between the germline ends. The CDR3 spans 15 residues. Germline lookup yields CDR1 GTSNPN and CDR2 SVGIG (reference sequence). CDR3 residues: CAWSVRLTASQPQHF. The CDR3 DNA reads TGTGCCTGGAGTGTAAGGCTTACTGCTAGTCAGCCCCAGCATTTT.

As DNA, the CDR3 is TGTGCCAGCAGCCACCCCGGGGGGGGCCACGAGCAGTACTTC. Translation gives CASSHPGGGHEQYF. The V call is TRBV7-9, the J call TRBJ2-5; TRBD2 matches 8 bases. The J call could be wrong; TRBJ2-7 is a better fit for the DNA end. Germline V gene lookup returns CDR1 SEHNR and CDR2 FQNEAQ (reference sequence). The CDR3 totals 14 residues.

This sequence joins TRBV6-1 and TRBJ2-7; tentative D call: TRBD1 (7 bases). V was trimmed by 5 bases and J by 4 bases, leaving 15 bases between them. There are 14 residues in the CDR3. Germline V CDR1 and CDR2: MNHNS, SASEGT. In DNA form, the CDR3 reads TGTGCCAGCAGTTTGTCCAGGGGGGAATACGAGCAGTACTTC. Its translation is CASSLSRGEYEQYF.

As concerns this clone: One end of the junction varies from germline; a read error may be responsible. The genes are TRBV29-1 and TRBJ1-2; D perhaps matches TRBD1 (6 bases). Germline V lookup: CDR1 SQVTM, CDR2 ANQGSEA. The CDR3 is 14 residues long. CDR3 sequence: CSIDVGGLGYGYTF. CDR3 bases: TGCAGCATTGACGTTGGGGGGCTCGGCTATGGCTACACCTTC.

This clone was seen a few times. An end of the junction does not agree with germline; a read error may underlie this. The chain is built from TRBV4-1 and TRBJ1-4; D gene ambiguous. The CDR3 totals 17 residues. Germline assignment: CDR1 MGHRA and CDR2 YSYEKL. The CDR3: CASSEEVRLRRAEKLFF. Here the CDR3 DNA reads TGCGCCAGCAGCGAAGAGGTCAGGCTACGTCGTGCTGAAAAACTGTTTTTT.

V is TRBV2 and J is TRBJ1-1; D is uncertain. V was cut by 7 bases and J by 4 bases, with 22 bases left in between. In germline, CDR1 is SNHLY, CDR2 FYNNEI. The CDR3 contains 16 residues. CDR3 coding DNA: TGTGCCAGCAACCAGGCCGTCCCTCGCGGAGGCACTGAAGCTTTCTTT. As protein: CASNQAVPRGGTEAFF. The full variable domain, rest sourced from reference TRBV2 and TRBJ1-1, is EPEVTQTPSHQVTQMGQEVILRCVPISNHLYFYWYRQILGQKVEFLVSFYNNEISEKSEIFDDQFSVERPDGSNFTLKIRSTKLEDSAMYFCASNQAVPRGGTEAFFGQGTRLTVV.

This clone was seen once. The chain uses TRBV10-3 and TRBJ2-2, with 8 positions matching TRBD1. From germline, CDR1 is ENHRY and CDR2 SYGVKD. The CDR3 sequence is 15 residues long. The V and J ends lost 11 bases and 1 base, in that order; junction bases with no gene match: 9. The CDR3 region has the DNA TGTGCCGCGCTGCCCGGGACAGGGAACACCGGGGAGCTGTTTTTT. It specifies CAALPGTGNTGELFF.

This chain joins TRBV5-4 and TRBJ2-2, with 9 positions matching TRBD2. The CDR3 length is 15 residues. The trim removed 4 bases at V and 5 bases at J, leaving 6 bases unmatched. Germline V gives CDR1 SGHNT, CDR2 YYREEE (reference sequence). In DNA, the CDR3 is TGTGCCAGCAGCCAAGGGACTAGCCGAACCGGGGAGCTGTTTTTT. This codes for CASSQGTSRTGELFF.